The subject of this entry is one T cell receptor beta chain. The target antigen is unknown. With random hexamers, reverse transcription was performed on about 0.5 to 1 ug of RNA. MiXCR was run by TCRdb on the immunoSEQ multiplex PCR reads, yielding one entry per CDR3 protein. The sample has roughly 200,000 distinct CDR3 sequences; approximately 94% are singletons. TCR beta sequences were obtained from blood CD8+ and CD4+ T cells. Negative isolation yielded CD8+ and CD4+ T cells; FACS enriched TEMRA cells. Per germline, CDR1 SQVTM and CDR2 ANQGSEA. The CDR3 extends over 13 amino acids. Deletions cut 4 bases from V and 1 base from J, with 10 bases between. The sample is drawn from a study of CD8 T cells in Susac syndrome. Overall study results and limits: The CD4+ T cell repertoires from Susac syndrome exhibited no clonal expansion.

What was sequenced was CD4+ T cells from PBMCs. The gene calls are TRBV29-1 and TRBJ1-1; unclear D gene. The clonotype was recovered from a human donor with Susac syndrome. This CDR3 reads CSVAWTGNTEAFF. In DNA, the CDR3 is TGCAGCGTTGCCTGGACGGGGAACACTGAAGCTTTCTTT.